Shown below are 5 T cell receptor beta chains from a single sample sequenced in a study of CD8 T cells in Susac syndrome. Roughly 0.45 to 1 ug RNA was reverse transcribed with random hexamers. TCRdb reanalysed the immunoSEQ multiplex PCR reads using MiXCR and keeps one entry per CDR3 protein. Found here are about 120,000 distinct CDR3 sequences, approximately 91% of them singletons; the top ten hold 0.11% to 0.15%. The sequenced material came from CD4+ T cells from PBMCs. These receptors were taken from a human donor in good health.

This chain joins TRBV19 and TRBJ2-3, with unresolved D. This CDR3 is built from 12 residues. In germline, CDR1 is LNHDA, CDR2 SQIVND (reference sequence). Trimming left V 6 bases short and J 6 bases short, with 10 bases between. The CDR3 DNA reads as TGTGCCAGTAGGGGAATTCCGGATACGCAGTATTTT. It codes for CASRGIPDTQYF.

V usage is TRBV29-1 and J usage is TRBJ1-5, with 11 bases that match TRBD1. There are 15 residues in the CDR3. V dropped 6 bases and J dropped 5; count of bases not matched to a gene: 9. Germline V gene data show CDR1 as SQVTM and CDR2 as ANQGSEA. Here the CDR3 DNA reads TGCAGCGTGGACAGGGGGCACCGTTGCGATCAGCCCCAGCATTTT. It specifies CSVDRGHRCDQPQHF.

This chain connects TRBV5-1 to TRBJ2-6, with D maybe TRBD1 (6 bases). Germline CDR1 reads SGHRS; CDR2 reads YFSETQ. The V end was cut by 4 bases, the J end by 0 bases, with 14 bases between. This CDR3 contains 17 residues. CDR3 protein: CASSRDIFPSGANVLTF. The DNA of the CDR3 is TGCGCCAGCAGCCGGGACATTTTCCCCTCTGGGGCCAACGTCCTGACTTTC.

The rearrangement links TRBV28 to TRBJ2-7, with D uncertain. The CDR3 spans 13 residues. Trimming took 3 bases from V and 4 from J, leaving 10 bases between them. The germline CDR1 and CDR2 sequences are MDHEN and SYDVKM. CDR3 loop: CASSLGRDYEQYF. The CDR3 nucleotides read TGTGCCAGCAGTTTGGGCAGAGATTACGAGCAGTACTTC.

The genes are TRBV2 and TRBJ1-1, with D possibly being TRBD1 (6 bases). This CDR3 contains 15 residues. The germline V and J ends were trimmed by 6 bases and 0 bases, with 14 bases remaining between them. CDR1 is SNHLY and CDR2 is FYNNEI in the germline V gene. The CDR3 loop is CASRADRGMNTEAFF. DNA for the CDR3: TGTGCCAGCAGGGCGGATAGGGGGATGAACACTGAAGCTTTCTTT. The variable domain in full, with the rest retrieved from reference TRBV2 and TRBJ1-1, is EPEVTQTPSHQVTQMGQEVILRCVPISNHLYFYWYRQILGQKVEFLVSFYNNEISEKSEIFDDQFSVERPDGSNFTLKIRSTKLEDSAMYFCASRADRGMNTEAFFGQGTRLTVV.